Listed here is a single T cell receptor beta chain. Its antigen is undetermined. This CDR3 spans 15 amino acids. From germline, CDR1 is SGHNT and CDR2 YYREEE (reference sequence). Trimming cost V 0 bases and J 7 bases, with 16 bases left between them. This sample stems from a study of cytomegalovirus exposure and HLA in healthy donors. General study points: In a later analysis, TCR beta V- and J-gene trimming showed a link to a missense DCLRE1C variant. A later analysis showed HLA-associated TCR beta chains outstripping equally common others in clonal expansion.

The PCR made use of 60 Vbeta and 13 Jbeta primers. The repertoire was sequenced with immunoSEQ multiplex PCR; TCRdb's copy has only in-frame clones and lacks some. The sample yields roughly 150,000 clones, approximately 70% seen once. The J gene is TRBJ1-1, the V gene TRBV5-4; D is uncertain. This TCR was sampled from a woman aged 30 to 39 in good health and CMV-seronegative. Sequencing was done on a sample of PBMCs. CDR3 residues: CASSLAKESRHEAFF. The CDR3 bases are TGTGCCAGCAGCTTGGCGAAAGAGTCGCGGCATGAAGCTTTCTTT.